The next 11 T cell receptor beta chains were all read from a single sample in a study of CXCR3-negative and CXCR3-positive naive CD8 T cells. The authors prepared UMI-labeled TRB cDNA libraries by 5' RACE. With the 5' RACE reads reprocessed, TCRdb shows one record per CDR3 protein and no DNA. The repertoire table contains over 100,000 distinct CDR3 sequences. The specimen was naive CXCR3- CD8+ T cells from blood. The sample's subset: CD45RO-CCR7+CD27+CD95- naive CD8+ T cells lacking CXCR3 (TNR3-). The receptors stem from a human donor in good health. Some clones in this sample may be carry-over from other donors' samples.

The chain is built from TRBV10-3 and TRBJ2-7. Per germline, CDR1 ENHRY and CDR2 SYGVKD. The CDR3 spans 14 residues. CDR3: CAITEDGSSYEQYF.

The V and J genes are TRBV5-5 and TRBJ2-1; TCRdb picks TRBD1, but there is no DNA to check that call. Germline V lookup: CDR1 SGHKS, CDR2 YYEKEE (reference sequence). The CDR3 spans 16 residues. The chain's CDR3 is CASSSPGAGSYNEQFF.

The chain links TRBV29-1 to TRBJ2-7; TCRdb names TRBD1, which stays unverified in the absence of DNA. CDR1 and CDR2 from the germline V gene are SQVTM and ANQGSEA. This CDR3 comprises 14 residues. The CDR3 loop reads CSVEGPGHDYEQYF.

CDR3 sequence reads: CASGRDGYSNQPQHF. The chain has TRBV28 and TRBJ1-5. The germline CDR1 and CDR2 sequences are MDHEN and SYDVKM. The CDR3 runs 15 residues.

This chain joins TRBV20-1 and TRBJ2-3; TCRdb names TRBD2, which stays unverified in the absence of DNA. This CDR3 comprises 16 residues. Germline values: CDR1 DFQATT, CDR2 SNEGSKA (reference sequence). CDR3 loop: CSAKAGTSGSADTQYF.

The rearrangement uses TRBV5-1 and TRBJ2-1; as DNA is missing, the TRBD2 call by TCRdb cannot be tested. This CDR3 has 15 amino acids. Germline V lookup: CDR1 SGHRS, CDR2 YFSETQ. The CDR3: CASSLSLAGGNEQFF.

The CDR3 reads CSVADLRTGNYGYTF. V is TRBV29-1 and J is TRBJ1-2; TCRdb proposes TRBD1, but this gene call is untestable without DNA. The CDR3 is 15 amino acids. Germline V gives CDR1 SQVTM, CDR2 ANQGSEA.

This chain connects TRBV10-3 to TRBJ2-7; the TCRdb D gene call, TRBD1, has no DNA to confirm it. Looked up from germline, CDR1 is ENHRY and CDR2 is SYGVKD. The CDR3 sequence is 14 residues long. CDR3 in amino acids: CAISETGTGHEQYF.

The V and J genes are TRBV28 and TRBJ1-5; absent DNA, TCRdb's TRBD1 call cannot be checked. Germline lookup yields CDR1 MDHEN and CDR2 SYDVKM. The CDR3 runs 14 residues. CDR3 region: CAGRGLTGDQPQHF.

The chain links TRBV27 to TRBJ2-7; TCRdb names TRBD1, which stays unverified in the absence of DNA. The length of the CDR3 is 15 residues. Looked up from germline, CDR1 is MNHEY and CDR2 is SMNVEV (reference sequence). The CDR3 reads CASSLGTGGSHEQYF.

The chain combines TRBV12-3 or TRBV12-4 with TRBJ2-5; without DNA, the TCRdb call of TRBD2 cannot be checked. The CDR3 covers 13 residues. The chain's CDR3 is CASSPSGSGPQYF.